Listed below are T cell receptor beta chains from one sample, sequenced in a study of blood T cell repertoires in COVID-19. Profiled with immunoSEQ multiplex PCR; TCRdb holds only in-frame clones, not every one. The sample lists about 390,000 clones; over 75% were seen once. Input material: peripheral blood. The receptors derive from a woman aged 55-70 years with COVID-19, enrolled during active disease. The CDR3 runs from the conserved cysteine through the conserved F or W. D genes are given only for firm matches. Expanded clones are given a class, and other clones once, few, many or no size at all.

clone_size: -
j_call: TRBJ2-3
v_call: TRBV7-3
d_call: -
cdr3_nt: TGTGCCAGCAGTTCCCTGACTAGTGCGGCCGATACGCAGTATTTT
cdr3_aa: CASSSLTSAADTQYF

clone_size: few
j_call: TRBJ1-1
v_call: TRBV7-9
d_call: -
cdr3_nt: TGTGCCAGCAGCTTGCAGGGGAGCACTGAAGCTTTCTTT
cdr3_aa: CASSLQGSTEAFF

clone_size: -
j_call: TRBJ1-4
v_call: TRBV20-1
d_call: -
cdr3_nt: TGCAGTGCTAGTAGCCATCTTAAACTGTTTTTT
cdr3_aa: CSASSHLKLFF

clone_size: -
j_call: TRBJ1-4
v_call: TRBV9
d_call: -
cdr3_nt: TGTGCCAGCAGCGTAGACACCGCAACTAATGAAAAACTGTTTTTT
cdr3_aa: CASSVDTATNEKLFF

clone_size: once
j_call: TRBJ1-1
v_call: TRBV6-5
d_call: TRBD1
cdr3_nt: TGTGCCAGCAGTTACTATCCAGGGGGTAAGAACACTGAAGCTTTCTTT
cdr3_aa: CASSYYPGGKNTEAFF

clone_size: -
j_call: TRBJ1-4
v_call: TRBV5-1
d_call: TRBD1
cdr3_nt: TGCGCCAGCAGCTTGGTCCCAGGGGGCGCGGGTGAAAAACTGTTTTTT
cdr3_aa: CASSLVPGGAGEKLFF

clone_size: -
j_call: TRBJ1-2
v_call: TRBV7-6
d_call: -
cdr3_nt: TGTGCCAGCAGCCCTTCCTGGCAGGCCGTCTATGGCTACACCTTC
cdr3_aa: CASSPSWQAVYGYTF

clone_size: -
j_call: TRBJ2-2
v_call: TRBV25-1
d_call: -
cdr3_nt: TGTGCCAGCAGTGAATCGGGGGTACCCGGGGAGCTGTTTTTT
cdr3_aa: CASSESGVPGELFF

clone_size: -
j_call: TRBJ2-1
v_call: TRBV5-1
d_call: -
cdr3_nt: TGCGCCAGCAGCTTGGCGGAATCCAGGGGTAATGAGCAGTTCTTC
cdr3_aa: CASSLAESRGNEQFF

clone_size: -
j_call: TRBJ2-3
v_call: TRBV19
d_call: TRBD1
cdr3_nt: TGTGCCACTCGGAGGACCGGGGACAGGATCCCAGATACGCAGTATTTT
cdr3_aa: CATRRTGDRIPDTQYF

clone_size: -
j_call: TRBJ2-1
v_call: TRBV19
d_call: TRBD1
cdr3_nt: TGTGCCAGTAGTATTGGACAGGGGGCGATAAATGAGCAGTTCTTC
cdr3_aa: CASSIGQGAINEQFF

clone_size: -
j_call: TRBJ1-1
v_call: TRBV2
d_call: TRBD1
cdr3_nt: TGTGCCAGCAGTGATGGGGGCACCGGGACAGGGCCGTGGGACACTGAAGCTTTCTTT
cdr3_aa: CASSDGGTGTGPWDTEAFF

clone_size: -
j_call: TRBJ1-3
v_call: TRBV7-9
d_call: -
cdr3_nt: TGTGCCAGCAGCTTGCCGGGAGTCGGAAGCTCTGGAAACACCATATATTTT
cdr3_aa: CASSLPGVGSSGNTIYF

clone_size: -
j_call: TRBJ2-7
v_call: TRBV28
d_call: -
cdr3_nt: TGTGCCAGCGGACTTTGGCGGTACGAGCAGTACTTC
cdr3_aa: CASGLWRYEQYF

clone_size: -
j_call: TRBJ2-3
v_call: TRBV7-3
d_call: -
cdr3_nt: TGTGCCAGCAGCTTAGGTGGGGGCCCGACAGATACGCAGTATTTT
cdr3_aa: CASSLGGGPTDTQYF

clone_size: -
j_call: TRBJ1-2
v_call: TRBV28
d_call: TRBD1
cdr3_nt: TGTGCCAGCAGTTTATTCCCGCGGGACAGGGGGCGGACTGGCTACACCTTC
cdr3_aa: CASSLFPRDRGRTGYTF

clone_size: once
j_call: TRBJ1-3
v_call: TRBV19
d_call: -
cdr3_nt: TGTGCCAGTAGTATCGAGAGAGCAAACACCATATATTTT
cdr3_aa: CASSIERANTIYF

clone_size: -
j_call: TRBJ1-4
v_call: TRBV5-6
d_call: TRBD1
cdr3_nt: TGTGCCAGCAGCTTGAGTGGGACAGGGACTAATGAAAAACTGTTTTTT
cdr3_aa: CASSLSGTGTNEKLFF

clone_size: -
j_call: TRBJ2-5
v_call: TRBV11-2
d_call: -
cdr3_nt: TGTGCCAGCAGCCCCCGGCGGTCACAAGAGACCCAGTACTTC
cdr3_aa: CASSPRRSQETQYF

clone_size: -
j_call: TRBJ2-7
v_call: TRBV30
d_call: TRBD1
cdr3_nt: TGTGCCTGGAGTGTACCCGGGACAGTATCTAGGTACGAGCAGTACTTC
cdr3_aa: CAWSVPGTVSRYEQYF

clone_size: -
j_call: TRBJ1-2
v_call: TRBV12-3/TRBV12-4
d_call: TRBD1
cdr3_nt: TGTGCCAGCAGACTGACAGGGGGTTATGGCTACACCTTC
cdr3_aa: CASRLTGGYGYTF

clone_size: -
j_call: TRBJ1-3
v_call: TRBV7-2
d_call: -
cdr3_nt: TGTGCCAGCAGCTTAGCGGCGGGGAGGACCGACTCTGGAAACACCATATATTTT
cdr3_aa: CASSLAAGRTDSGNTIYF

clone_size: -
j_call: TRBJ2-5
v_call: TRBV5-1
d_call: TRBD2
cdr3_nt: TGCGCCAGCAGCTTGACTAGCGGGGGGACTCAAGAGACCCAGTACTTC
cdr3_aa: CASSLTSGGTQETQYF

clone_size: -
j_call: TRBJ2-2
v_call: TRBV4-2
d_call: TRBD2
cdr3_nt: TGTGCCAGCAGCCACGGACTAGCGGGGAGCGGGGAGCTGTTTTTT
cdr3_aa: CASSHGLAGSGELFF

clone_size: -
j_call: TRBJ1-1
v_call: TRBV4-1
d_call: -
cdr3_nt: TGCGCCAGCAGCCAAGGGGAGGTGAACACTGAAGCTTTCTTT
cdr3_aa: CASSQGEVNTEAFF

clone_size: -
j_call: TRBJ1-2
v_call: TRBV28
d_call: -
cdr3_nt: TGTGCCAGCAGGGGAGGCGCAGGGAATGGCTACACCTTC
cdr3_aa: CASRGGAGNGYTF

clone_size: few
j_call: TRBJ2-3
v_call: TRBV2
d_call: -
cdr3_nt: TGTGCCAGCCAAGCGTATTTCTTCACAGATACGCAGTATTTT
cdr3_aa: CASQAYFFTDTQYF

clone_size: -
j_call: TRBJ2-7
v_call: TRBV7-2
d_call: -
cdr3_nt: TGTGCCAGCAGCGTATCCGGGGCCTACGAGCAGTACTTC
cdr3_aa: CASSVSGAYEQYF

clone_size: -
j_call: TRBJ1-5
v_call: TRBV19
d_call: TRBD1
cdr3_nt: TGTGCCAGTAGCCCTGGGACAGGGTCGTCCTATAGCAATCAGCCCCAGCATTTT
cdr3_aa: CASSPGTGSSYSNQPQHF

clone_size: -
j_call: TRBJ2-5
v_call: TRBV19
d_call: TRBD1
cdr3_nt: TGTGCCAGTAGTATGCCGGGACAGGGAGGCGGAGAGACCCAGTACTTC
cdr3_aa: CASSMPGQGGGETQYF

clone_size: -
j_call: TRBJ2-3
v_call: TRBV7-3
d_call: TRBD2
cdr3_nt: TGTGCCAGCAGCTTGGTCGGGGGGGCCGCCTTAGATACGCAGTATTTT
cdr3_aa: CASSLVGGAALDTQYF

clone_size: -
j_call: TRBJ2-1
v_call: TRBV20-1
d_call: TRBD2
cdr3_nt: TGCAGTGCTAGTCGTGGGGGGGACTACAATGAGCAGTTCTTC
cdr3_aa: CSASRGGDYNEQFF

clone_size: -
j_call: TRBJ1-2
v_call: TRBV4-1
d_call: TRBD1
cdr3_nt: TGCGCCAGCAGCCCTTCAAATCGCGGGACAGGGGATCGCTACACCTTC
cdr3_aa: CASSPSNRGTGDRYTF

clone_size: -
j_call: TRBJ2-1
v_call: TRBV3-1/TRBV3-2
d_call: TRBD1
cdr3_nt: TGTGCCAGCAGCGGCCGGGGGACAGGGGAATCCTACAATGAGCAGTTCTTC
cdr3_aa: CASSGRGTGESYNEQFF

clone_size: -
j_call: TRBJ2-7
v_call: TRBV23-1
d_call: -
cdr3_nt: TGCGCCAGCAGCCTAATGGTGGGGGCGCGGGAGCAGTACTTC
cdr3_aa: CASSLMVGAREQYF

clone_size: -
j_call: TRBJ1-4
v_call: TRBV28
d_call: -
cdr3_nt: TGTGCCAGCACCCCTCACCGGGTAGCTAATGAAAAACTGTTTTTT
cdr3_aa: CASTPHRVANEKLFF

clone_size: -
j_call: TRBJ2-1
v_call: TRBV5-1
d_call: -
cdr3_nt: TGCGCCAGCAGCTTGGATTGGGAGCGGAATGAGCAGTTCTTC
cdr3_aa: CASSLDWERNEQFF

clone_size: -
j_call: TRBJ1-2
v_call: TRBV5-3
d_call: TRBD1
cdr3_nt: TGTGCCAGAAGCCCTCTAAGGACAGGGAAAGGCCGGGGTAACTATGGCTACACCTTC
cdr3_aa: CARSPLRTGKGRGNYGYTF

clone_size: once
j_call: TRBJ2-7
v_call: TRBV29-1
d_call: TRBD2
cdr3_nt: TGCAGCGTTGAAGGGGATAGCGGGCGAAGCTCCTACGAGCAGTACTTC
cdr3_aa: CSVEGDSGRSSYEQYF

clone_size: -
j_call: TRBJ2-3
v_call: TRBV18
d_call: -
cdr3_nt: TGTGCCAGCTCACCCGACGGGAATACGCAGTATTTT
cdr3_aa: CASSPDGNTQYF

clone_size: -
j_call: TRBJ1-1
v_call: TRBV27
d_call: TRBD1
cdr3_nt: TGTGCCAGCAGTTTCTACGGGACAGGCCTTGAAGCTTTCTTT
cdr3_aa: CASSFYGTGLEAFF

clone_size: few
j_call: TRBJ1-2
v_call: TRBV7-3
d_call: -
cdr3_nt: TGTGCCAGCAGCTTAGGGGGGTCCCCCTATGGCTACACCTTC
cdr3_aa: CASSLGGSPYGYTF

clone_size: -
j_call: TRBJ1-1
v_call: TRBV7-6
d_call: TRBD1
cdr3_nt: TGTGCCAGCAGCTTAGTAGGGGGCGCGGGTTTAGCTGAAGCTTTCTTT
cdr3_aa: CASSLVGGAGLAEAFF

clone_size: once
j_call: TRBJ2-5
v_call: TRBV5-8
d_call: TRBD1
cdr3_nt: TGTGCCAGCAGCATCGGACAGGGAAGGGAAGAGACCCAGTACTTC
cdr3_aa: CASSIGQGREETQYF

clone_size: few
j_call: TRBJ1-5
v_call: TRBV6-5
d_call: -
cdr3_nt: TGTGCCAGCAGTTTCGACAGCCTCAATCAGCCCCAGCATTTT
cdr3_aa: CASSFDSLNQPQHF

clone_size: -
j_call: TRBJ2-3
v_call: TRBV3-1/TRBV3-2
d_call: TRBD2
cdr3_nt: TGTGCCAGCAGCCGCTGGACTAGCGGGGACACAGATACGCAGTATTTT
cdr3_aa: CASSRWTSGDTDTQYF

clone_size: -
j_call: TRBJ1-3
v_call: TRBV29-1
d_call: TRBD1
cdr3_nt: TGCAGCGTTGCTCAGGGGGCCGGAAACACCATATATTTT
cdr3_aa: CSVAQGAGNTIYF

clone_size: -
j_call: TRBJ1-3
v_call: TRBV7-8
d_call: -
cdr3_nt: TGTGCCAGCAGCTTGCAGGTCTCTGGAAACACCATATATTTT
cdr3_aa: CASSLQVSGNTIYF

clone_size: -
j_call: TRBJ2-7
v_call: TRBV5-6
d_call: TRBD2
cdr3_nt: TGTGCCAGCAGCTTGCGGGGAGCGGGGGACGAGCAGTACTTC
cdr3_aa: CASSLRGAGDEQYF

clone_size: -
j_call: TRBJ1-1
v_call: TRBV19
d_call: -
cdr3_nt: TGTGCCAGTAGTACAGGGAGGAATATGAACACTGAAGCTTTCTTT
cdr3_aa: CASSTGRNMNTEAFF

clone_size: -
j_call: TRBJ1-5
v_call: TRBV4-2
d_call: -
cdr3_nt: TGTGCCAGCAGCGGGGAGGGGTATCAGCCCCAGCATTTT
cdr3_aa: CASSGEGYQPQHF

clone_size: -
j_call: TRBJ2-1
v_call: TRBV11-3
d_call: TRBD1
cdr3_nt: TGTGCCAGCAGCTTAAGTCGGCCCTGGGACAGGGGGAACGATGAGCAGTTCTTC
cdr3_aa: CASSLSRPWDRGNDEQFF

clone_size: -
j_call: TRBJ2-7
v_call: TRBV27
d_call: -
cdr3_nt: TGTGCCAGCAGGACTTCCGGCGGATCCTACGAGCAGTACTTC
cdr3_aa: CASRTSGGSYEQYF

clone_size: -
j_call: TRBJ2-7
v_call: TRBV6-4
d_call: TRBD2
cdr3_nt: TGTGCCAGCAGTTTTGGGACTAGCGGGGGGCATGACTCCGAGCAGTACTTC
cdr3_aa: CASSFGTSGGHDSEQYF

clone_size: -
j_call: TRBJ1-5
v_call: TRBV24-1
d_call: -
cdr3_nt: TGTGCCACCAGTGATTCCCTTAGCAATCAGCCCCAGCATTTT
cdr3_aa: CATSDSLSNQPQHF

clone_size: -
j_call: TRBJ1-1
v_call: TRBV4-1
d_call: TRBD1
cdr3_nt: TGCGCCAGCAGCCAGAGCCGGGACAGGGGGAACACTGAAGCTTTCTTT
cdr3_aa: CASSQSRDRGNTEAFF

clone_size: -
j_call: TRBJ1-2
v_call: TRBV2
d_call: TRBD1
cdr3_nt: TGTGCCAGGGAATCCCCCGGGACAGTCTATGGCTACACCTTC
cdr3_aa: CARESPGTVYGYTF

clone_size: -
j_call: TRBJ2-4
v_call: TRBV12-5
d_call: TRBD2
cdr3_nt: TGTGCTAGTGGTTTATCGGGACTAGCGGGGGGGCCAGGAAACATTCAGTACTTC
cdr3_aa: CASGLSGLAGGPGNIQYF

clone_size: -
j_call: TRBJ1-4
v_call: TRBV5-1
d_call: TRBD1
cdr3_nt: TGCGCCAGCTCCATCGGGACAGCCCAGTTCCGTAATGAAAAACTGTTTTTT
cdr3_aa: CASSIGTAQFRNEKLFF

clone_size: -
j_call: TRBJ2-5
v_call: TRBV4-2
d_call: -
cdr3_nt: TGTGCCAGCAGCCAAGGTCTACTAGTCGAAGAGACCCAGTACTTC
cdr3_aa: CASSQGLLVEETQYF